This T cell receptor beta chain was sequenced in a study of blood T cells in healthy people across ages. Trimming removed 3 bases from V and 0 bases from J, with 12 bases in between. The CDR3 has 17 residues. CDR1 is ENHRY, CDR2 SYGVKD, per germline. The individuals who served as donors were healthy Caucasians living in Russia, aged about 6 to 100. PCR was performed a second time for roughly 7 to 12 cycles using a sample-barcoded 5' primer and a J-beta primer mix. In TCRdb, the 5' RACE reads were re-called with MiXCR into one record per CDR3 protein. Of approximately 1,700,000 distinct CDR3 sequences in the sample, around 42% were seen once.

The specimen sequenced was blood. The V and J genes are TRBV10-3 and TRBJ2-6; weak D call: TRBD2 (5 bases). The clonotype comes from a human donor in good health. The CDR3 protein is CAISDRGTSSGANVLTF. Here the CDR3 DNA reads TGTGCCATCAGTGATCGTGGCACTAGCTCTGGGGCCAACGTCCTGACTTTC.